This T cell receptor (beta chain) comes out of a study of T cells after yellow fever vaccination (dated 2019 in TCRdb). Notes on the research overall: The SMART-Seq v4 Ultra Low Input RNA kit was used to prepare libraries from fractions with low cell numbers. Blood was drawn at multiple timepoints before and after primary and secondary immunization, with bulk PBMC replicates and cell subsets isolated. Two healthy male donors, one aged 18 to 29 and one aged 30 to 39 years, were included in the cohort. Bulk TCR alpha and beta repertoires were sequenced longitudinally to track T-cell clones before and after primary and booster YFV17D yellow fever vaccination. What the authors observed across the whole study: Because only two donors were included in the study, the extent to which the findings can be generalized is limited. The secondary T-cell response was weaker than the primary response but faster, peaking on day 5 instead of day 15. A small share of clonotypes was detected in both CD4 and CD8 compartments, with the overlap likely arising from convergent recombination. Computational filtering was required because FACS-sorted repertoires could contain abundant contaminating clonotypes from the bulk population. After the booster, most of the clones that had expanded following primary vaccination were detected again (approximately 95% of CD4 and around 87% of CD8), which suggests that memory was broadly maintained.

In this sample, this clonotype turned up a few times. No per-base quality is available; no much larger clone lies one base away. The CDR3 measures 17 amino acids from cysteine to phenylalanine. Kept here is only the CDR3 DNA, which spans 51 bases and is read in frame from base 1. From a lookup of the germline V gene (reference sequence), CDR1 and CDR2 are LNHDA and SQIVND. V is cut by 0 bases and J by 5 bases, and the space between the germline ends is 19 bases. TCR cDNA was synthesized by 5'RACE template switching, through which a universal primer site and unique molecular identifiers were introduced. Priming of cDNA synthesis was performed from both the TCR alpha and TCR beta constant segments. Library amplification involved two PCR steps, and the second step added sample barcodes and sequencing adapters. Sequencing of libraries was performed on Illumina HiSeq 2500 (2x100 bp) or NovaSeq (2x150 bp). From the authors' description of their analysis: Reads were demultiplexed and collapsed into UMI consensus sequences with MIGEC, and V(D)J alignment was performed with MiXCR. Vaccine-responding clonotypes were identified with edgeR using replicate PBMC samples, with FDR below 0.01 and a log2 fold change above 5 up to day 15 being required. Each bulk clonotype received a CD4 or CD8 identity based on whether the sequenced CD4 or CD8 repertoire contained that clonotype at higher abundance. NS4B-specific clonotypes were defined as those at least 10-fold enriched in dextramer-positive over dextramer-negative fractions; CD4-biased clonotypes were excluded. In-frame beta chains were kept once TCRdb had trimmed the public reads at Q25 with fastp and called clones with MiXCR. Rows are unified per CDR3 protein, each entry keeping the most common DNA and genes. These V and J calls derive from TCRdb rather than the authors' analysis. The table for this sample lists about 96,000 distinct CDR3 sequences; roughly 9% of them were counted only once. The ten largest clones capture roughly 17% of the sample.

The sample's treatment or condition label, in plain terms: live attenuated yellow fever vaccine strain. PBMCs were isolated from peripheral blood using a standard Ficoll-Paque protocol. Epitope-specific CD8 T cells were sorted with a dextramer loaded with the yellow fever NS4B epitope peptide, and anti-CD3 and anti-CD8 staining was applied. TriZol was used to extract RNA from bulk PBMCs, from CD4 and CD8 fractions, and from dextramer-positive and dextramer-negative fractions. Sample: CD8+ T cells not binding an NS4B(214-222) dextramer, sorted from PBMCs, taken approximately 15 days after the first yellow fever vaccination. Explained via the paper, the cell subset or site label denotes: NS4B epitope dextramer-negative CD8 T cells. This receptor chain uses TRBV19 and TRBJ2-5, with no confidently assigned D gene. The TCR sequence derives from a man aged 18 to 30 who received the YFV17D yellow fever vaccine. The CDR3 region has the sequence CASSIEGGRMGLETQYF. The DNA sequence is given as TGTGCCAGTAGTATAGAAGGCGGCAGGATGGGGTTGGAGACCCAGTACTTC.